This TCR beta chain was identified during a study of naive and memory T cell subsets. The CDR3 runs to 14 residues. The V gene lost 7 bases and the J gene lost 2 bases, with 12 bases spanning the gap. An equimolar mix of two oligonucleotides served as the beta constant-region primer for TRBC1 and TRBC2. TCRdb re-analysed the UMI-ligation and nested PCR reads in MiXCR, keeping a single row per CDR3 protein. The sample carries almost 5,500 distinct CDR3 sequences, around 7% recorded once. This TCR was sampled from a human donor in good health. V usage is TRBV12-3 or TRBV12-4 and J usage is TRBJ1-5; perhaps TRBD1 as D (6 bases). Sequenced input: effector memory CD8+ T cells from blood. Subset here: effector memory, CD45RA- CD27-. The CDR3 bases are TGTGCCAGCACCCTAGGACAGTGCAATCAGCCCCAGCATTTT. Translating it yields CASTLGQCNQPQHF.